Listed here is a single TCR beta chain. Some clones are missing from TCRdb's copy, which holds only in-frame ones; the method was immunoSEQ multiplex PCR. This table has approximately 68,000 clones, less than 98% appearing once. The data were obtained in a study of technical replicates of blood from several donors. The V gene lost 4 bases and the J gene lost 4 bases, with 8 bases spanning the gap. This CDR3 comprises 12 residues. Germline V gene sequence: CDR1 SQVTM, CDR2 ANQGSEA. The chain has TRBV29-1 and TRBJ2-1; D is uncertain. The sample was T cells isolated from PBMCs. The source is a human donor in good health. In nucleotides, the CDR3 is TGCAGCGTTGTGTCACTTTACAATGAGCAGTTCTTC. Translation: CSVVSLYNEQFF.